These 7 T cell receptor beta chains were sequenced from one sample in a study (dated by TCRdb to 2015 to 2017). Library creation used multiplex PCR. The sequencing machine was an Ion Torrent PGM. Adaptor-ligated barcode primers were used to amplify TRBV12-4/TRBJ1-2 clonotypes in the approximately 25-patient analysis. Clones were called with MiXCR by TCRdb after fastp trimmed the public reads at Q25, and only in-frame beta chains were retained. Every entry covers one CDR3 protein and lists the most common genes and DNA from its rows. Present in this sample are approximately 560 distinct CDR3 sequences, roughly 18% of which were seen just once. The ten largest clonotypes hold roughly a fifth of the sample. Tregs were isolated as CD4+CD25+CD127-/low cells. Sequenced sample: tumor-infiltrating Tregs sorted from the breast tumor. The receptors shown here come from a female donor with breast cancer.

This clonotype counts as medium-sized. The chain is built from TRBV12-3 or TRBV12-4 and TRBJ1-2, with TRBD1 identical over 10 bases. CDR3 length: 15 residues. V dropped 4 bases and J dropped 6; count of bases not matched to a gene: 8. Here the CDR3 reads CASSSPGQGRDGYTF. Written as DNA, the CDR3 is TGTGCCAGCAGTTCCCCGGGACAGGGGAGAGATGGCTACACCTTC.

The rearrangement links TRBV12-3 or TRBV12-4 to TRBJ1-2; 7 nucleotides align to TRBD1. CDR3 length: 13 residues. V gave up 7 bases and J gave up 8 bases; unmatched junction bases: 10. In DNA form, the CDR3 reads TGTGCCAGCACGCCACGGGACAGTGACGGCTACACCTTC. Translating gives CASTPRDSDGYTF.

Relative to its sample, this clonotype is medium-sized. The V and J genes are TRBV12-3 or TRBV12-4 and TRBJ1-2, with no clear D. The CDR3 has 12 residues. Deletions cut 6 bases from V and 9 bases from J, with 14 bases between. The CDR3 reads CASSGLGRSYTF. The CDR3, as DNA: TGTGCCAGCAGCGGACTGGGAAGGAGCTACACCTTC.

By sample share, this clonotype is large. The chain employs TRBV12-3 or TRBV12-4 and TRBJ1-2, with TRBD1 identical over 9 bases. CDR3 length: 14 residues. The J segment lost 2 bases and the V segment lost 6 bases, leaving 4 bases of the junction unmatched. CDR3 region: CASSKGQGNYGYTF. CDR3 nucleotide sequence: TGTGCCAGCAGCAAAGGACAGGGGAACTATGGCTACACCTTC.

This clonotype is termed large. The chain links TRBV12-3 or TRBV12-4 to TRBJ1-2; 10 bases align to TRBD1. The CDR3 consists of 13 residues. Trimming took 7 bases from V and 11 from J; bases not matched to a gene: 10. DNA of the CDR3: TGTGCCAGCACCTCCGCTGGGACAGGGGTATACACCTTC. It codes for CASTSAGTGVYTF.

In its sample, this clonotype is medium-sized. The chain combines TRBV12-3 or TRBV12-4 with TRBJ1-2; possible D gene TRBD1, 6 bases. The CDR3 has 13 amino acids. The V gene lost 7 bases and the J gene lost 3 bases, with 12 bases spanning the gap. CDR3 nucleotide sequence: TGTGCCAGCAAACAGGGCCCGGACTATGGCTACACCTTC. This sequence encodes CASKQGPDYGYTF.

By share of the sample, this clonotype is medium-sized. The CDR3 sequence is CASSYLTEGYTF. In nucleotides, the CDR3 is TGTGCCAGCAGTTACCTGACAGAGGGCTACACCTTC. This chain joins TRBV12-3 or TRBV12-4 and TRBJ1-2, with D possibly being TRBD1 (5 bases). This CDR3 is built from 12 residues. V lost 4 bases to trimming and J lost 8 bases, with 11 bases between them.